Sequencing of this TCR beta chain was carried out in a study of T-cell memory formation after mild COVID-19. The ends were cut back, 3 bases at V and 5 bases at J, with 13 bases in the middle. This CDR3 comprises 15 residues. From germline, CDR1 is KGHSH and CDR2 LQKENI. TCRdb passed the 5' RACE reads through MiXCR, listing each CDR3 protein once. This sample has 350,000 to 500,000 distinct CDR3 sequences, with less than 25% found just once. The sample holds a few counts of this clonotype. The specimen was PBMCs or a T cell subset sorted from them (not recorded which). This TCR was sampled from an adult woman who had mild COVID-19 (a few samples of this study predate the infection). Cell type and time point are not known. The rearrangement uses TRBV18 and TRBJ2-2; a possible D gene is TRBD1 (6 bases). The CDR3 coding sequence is TGTGCCAGCTCACCCTCAGGGGCCCAGACCGGGGAGCTGTTTTTT. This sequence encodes CASSPSGAQTGELFF.